The source of this T cell receptor (beta chain) is a study of T-cell reconstitution after alpha-beta-depleted transplantation in children. Unique molecular identifiers were incorporated into the prepared TCRbeta library. TCRdb re-derived calls from the PCR reads in MiXCR, one entry per CDR3 protein. The sample consists of about 240,000 distinct CDR3 sequences, around 25% of them appearing once. A few counts support this clonotype. The CDR3 runs 17 residues. CDR1 is SGDLS and CDR2 is YYNGEE in the germline V gene. V trimming: 4 bases; J trimming: 1 base; junction bases outside the gene matches: 9. Here the sequenced sample was PBMCs, taken before TCRalphabeta/CD19-depleted stem cell transplant. The TCR sequence derives from a girl aged 2-9 years with Fanconi anemia, due to receive a stem cell transplant. This rearrangement joins TRBV9 to TRBJ2-2; 8 positions agree with TRBD2. The CDR3 here is CASSPTSTSVNTGELFF. DNA for the CDR3: TGTGCCAGCAGCCCCACTTCGACTAGCGTGAACACCGGGGAGCTGTTTTTT.